This T cell receptor beta chain was documented in a study of T cells after yellow fever vaccination. TCRdb reanalysed the 5' RACE reads using MiXCR and keeps one entry per CDR3 protein. The table records hundreds of thousands of distinct CDR3 sequences, 15% to 20% of them present only once. Study results and caveats: Most clones from primary vaccination were detected again post-booster (roughly 95% CD4, 88% CD8). Researchers report a weaker secondary response that nonetheless peaked faster, day 5 versus 15. Bulk-population clonotypes that are abundant could appear as contaminants in FACS-sorted repertoires. Shared CD4/CD8 clonotypes were a small share, likely from convergent recombination.

This clonotype was seen only a few times. Its antigen is unknown. The sequence came from a man between 18 and 35 years old who received the YFV17D yellow fever vaccine. Sequences were derived from PBMCs, sampled before the yellow fever booster vaccination.

The DNA for the CDR3 is TGTGCCATCAGTGAGTCCAGCCGGGACAGGGGGAATGAGCAGTTCTTC. Protein product: CAISESSRDRGNEQFF. The rearrangement links TRBV10-3 to TRBJ2-1, with 11 bases matching TRBD1. The CDR3 consists of 16 residues. Germline assignment: CDR1 ENHRY and CDR2 SYGVKD. Trimming removed 0 bases from V and 7 bases from J; junction bases left unmatched: 5.